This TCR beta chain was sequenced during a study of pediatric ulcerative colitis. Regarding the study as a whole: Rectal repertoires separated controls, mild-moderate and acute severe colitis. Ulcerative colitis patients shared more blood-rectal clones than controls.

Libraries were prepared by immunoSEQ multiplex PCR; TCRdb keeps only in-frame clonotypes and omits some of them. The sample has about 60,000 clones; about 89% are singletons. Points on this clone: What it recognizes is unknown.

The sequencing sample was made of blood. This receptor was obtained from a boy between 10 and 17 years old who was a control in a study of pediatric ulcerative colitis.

The CDR3 coding sequence is TGTGCCAGCAGCCGAACAGACTCAGAAGCTTTCTTT. As protein: CASSRTDSEAFF. V usage is TRBV9 and J usage is TRBJ1-1; D not certain. V lost 4 bases and J 8 bases, leaving 12 bases between the germline ends. The CDR3 is 12 residues long. Germline loops: CDR1 SGDLS, CDR2 YYNGEE.